The clone carrying this T cell receptor (beta chain) came up a few times. The record originates from a study of OX40 agonist ivuxolimab in advanced cancers. The CDR3 covers 18 residues. The germline gives CDR1 SGHAT, CDR2 FQNNGV. V lost 1 base and J lost 6, with 21 bases in between. Only in-frame clones appear in the TCRdb table, and some are missing; sequencing was by immunoSEQ multiplex PCR. The sample lists more than 40,000 clones; 88% were seen once. The starting material was CD4+ or CD8+ T cells sorted from blood, obtained in a trial of the OX40 agonist ivuxolimab. The TCR originated in an adult with an advanced solid tumor such as melanoma, head and neck, liver or kidney cancer. The chain recombines TRBV11-2 with TRBJ2-2, with D unresolved. DNA for the CDR3: TGTGCCAGCAGCTTAGTGTATAGTCTACCCTATTCCCCCGGGGAGCTGTTTTTT. It yields the protein CASSLVYSLPYSPGELFF. Full variable domain (remainder filled in from reference TRBV11-2 and TRBJ2-2): EAGVAQSPRYKIIEKRQSVAFWCNPISGHATLYWYQQILGQGPKLLIQFQNNGVVDDSQLPKDRFSAERLKGVDSTLKIQPAKLEDSAVYLCASSLVYSLPYSPGELFFGEGSRLTVL.